A single sample is the source of the 17 T cell receptor beta chains below, sequenced in a study of T cell repertoires in cytomegalovirus infection. In TCRdb, the reads were re-called with MiXCR into one record per CDR3 protein. Of around 310,000 distinct CDR3 sequences listed, almost 30% are singletons. The antigens for these receptors are not known. Sequencing was performed on cultured PBMCs, taken from culture after CMV antigen stimulation. Every receptor here comes from a human donor in good health (CMV status not recorded). Some clones in this sample may be carry-over from other donors' samples.

In its sample, this clonotype was seen many times. The rearrangement joins TRBV7-2 to TRBJ1-1; 7 bases are a match to TRBD1. J gave up 0 bases and V 4 bases, and 2 bases lay outside the gene matches. CDR1 is SGHTA, CDR2 FQGNSA, per germline. The CDR3 contains 14 residues. Here the CDR3 reads CASSWGQLNTEAFF. CDR3 sequence (DNA): TGTGCCAGCAGCTGGGGACAGCTGAACACTGAAGCTTTCTTT.

The chain recombines TRBV7-8 with TRBJ2-3; 8 nucleotides agree with TRBD1. CDR3 length: 14 residues. J gave up 1 base and V 4 bases, and 1 base lay outside the gene matches. Germline CDR1 is SGHVS and CDR2 is FQNEAQ. The DNA for the CDR3 is TGTGCCAGCAGCTCGGACAGGGGCACAGATACGCAGTATTTT. Translating gives CASSSDRGTDTQYF.

J is TRBJ2-5 and V is TRBV5-1; TRBD2 agrees at 8 bases. CDR3 length: 15 residues. Germline V gene data show CDR1 as SGHRS and CDR2 as YFSETQ. The junction had 11 bases not matched to a gene; V was cut back by 5 bases and J by 5 bases. As DNA, the CDR3 is TGCGCCAGCAGTAAGAGCGGGGGCCGGATGGAGACCCAGTACTTC. It translates to CASSKSGGRMETQYF.

In this sample, this clonotype turned up a few times. This chain connects TRBV2 to TRBJ2-6; tentatively, D is TRBD1 (6 bases). The CDR3 contains 16 residues. The germline gives CDR1 SNHLY, CDR2 FYNNEI. V was shortened by 5 bases and J by 7 bases, with 18 bases between the two germline ends. The CDR3 here is CASSFLQGAEANVLTF. As DNA, the CDR3 is TGTGCCAGCAGTTTCCTACAGGGCGCTGAAGCCAACGTCCTGACTTTC.

The genes are TRBV7-9 and TRBJ2-7; D is unresolved. The CDR3 sequence is 14 residues long. V lost 2 bases, J lost 5 bases, and 13 bases lay in between. Germline CDR1 is SEHNR and CDR2 is FQNEAQ (reference sequence). The CDR3 is CASSLKAWWDEQYF. The CDR3 DNA reads as TGTGCCAGCAGCTTAAAGGCCTGGTGGGACGAGCAGTACTTC.

The chain links TRBV12-3 or TRBV12-4 to TRBJ2-1; 7 nucleotides align to TRBD1. The CDR3 spans 16 residues. The V segment lost 8 bases and the J segment 9 bases; nucleotides outside the gene matches: 19. The CDR3 is CASYQGGRPSLIEQFF. In DNA, the CDR3 is TGTGCCAGCTACCAAGGGGGCAGGCCGTCGTTAATTGAGCAGTTCTTC.

This chain uses TRBV7-9 with TRBJ2-5, with 8 positions matching TRBD1. Per the germline V gene, CDR1 is SEHNR and CDR2 is FQNEAQ (reference sequence). Unmatched junction bases numbered 8, after V lost 5 bases and J lost 3 bases. This CDR3 is built from 15 residues. The CDR3 bases are TGTGCCAGCAGCCCCGGACAGGGAGGAAAAGAGACCCAGTACTTC. This gives the protein CASSPGQGGKETQYF.

This clonotype is a singleton in its sample. V and J are TRBV7-4 and TRBJ1-1, with TRBD1 as a possible D gene (6 bases). Germline V gene sequence: CDR1 SGHVT, CDR2 SQSDAQ. Trimming shortened V by 6 bases and J by 0 bases, and 20 bases separated the two germline ends. The CDR3 length is 17 residues. The CDR3 DNA reads as TGTGCCAGCAGTACACCGCGGGGGCAGATAATGAACACTGAAGCTTTCTTT. Protein product: CASSTPRGQIMNTEAFF.

This chain links TRBV9 with TRBJ2-1; tentatively, D is TRBD2 (6 bases). This CDR3 spans 18 amino acids. Germline CDR1 reads SGDLS; CDR2 reads YYNGEE. V lost 0 bases and J lost 7, with 23 bases in between. The CDR3 DNA reads as TGTGCCAGCAGCGTAGCTACCGACAGTTCCCAGGCGGGGAATGAGCAGTTCTTC. It translates to CASSVATDSSQAGNEQFF.

The chain joins TRBV7-2 to TRBJ1-2, with D maybe TRBD1 (6 bases). Deletions cut 2 bases from V and 0 bases from J, with 13 bases between. This CDR3 has 16 residues. Germline V gene sequence: CDR1 SGHTA, CDR2 FQGNSA. The CDR3: CASSLRGGRANYGYTF. DNA for the CDR3: TGTGCCAGCAGCTTAAGGGGGGGAAGAGCTAACTATGGCTACACCTTC.

The chain recombines TRBV27 with TRBJ1-2; unclear D gene. Per the germline V gene, CDR1 is MNHEY and CDR2 is SMNVEV (reference sequence). The CDR3 has 14 residues. V was cut by 5 bases and J by 4 bases, with 14 bases left in between. The CDR3 DNA reads TGTGCCAGCAGTCCGACCGGGCAGGTCTATGGCTACACCTTC. Protein sequence: CASSPTGQVYGYTF.

This clonotype was observed a few times. V usage is TRBV4-1 and J usage is TRBJ2-7; a possible D gene is TRBD2 (5 bases). This CDR3 region has 15 residues. From germline, CDR1 is MGHRA and CDR2 YSYEKL. The germline V and J ends were trimmed by 4 bases and 2 bases, with 15 bases remaining between them. The CDR3 region has the DNA TGCGCCAGCAGCCCCGAAATCCTAGCCGCCTACGAGCAGTACTTC. Protein sequence: CASSPEILAAYEQYF.

V and J are TRBV11-1 and TRBJ2-2; the D gene is possibly TRBD2 (6 bases). CDR3 length: 15 amino acids. With 1 base removed from V and 5 bases from J, the gap between germline ends came to 11 bases. The germline V gene encodes CDR1 SGHAT and CDR2 FQDESV (reference sequence). The DNA for the CDR3 is TGTGCCAGCAGCTTAGGCGGGGCGCGAACCGGGGAGCTGTTTTTT. It is translated as CASSLGGARTGELFF.

V gene TRBV12-5 combines with J gene TRBJ1-5; D might be TRBD1 (5 bases). Deletions cut 4 bases from V and 3 bases from J, with 10 bases between. The CDR3 is 14 residues long. The germline V gene encodes CDR1 LGHNT and CDR2 FRNRAP. The CDR3 loop is CASGSTGINQPQHF. The CDR3 bases are TGTGCTAGTGGTTCCACAGGTATCAATCAGCCCCAGCATTTT.

This clonotype was seen repeatedly, ten times or more. The chain uses TRBV2 and TRBJ1-2; D is perhaps TRBD1 (6 bases). Germline CDR1 is SNHLY and CDR2 is FYNNEI. V was trimmed by 6 bases and J by 2 bases, leaving 10 bases between them. This CDR3 has 13 amino acids. The CDR3 region is CASRRTANYGYTF. In DNA, the CDR3 is TGTGCCAGCAGGCGGACAGCCAACTATGGCTACACCTTC.

This clonotype occurred a few times. This rearrangement joins TRBV4-2 to TRBJ1-5; TRBD1 is a possible D gene (6 bases). Germline lookup yields CDR1 LGHNA and CDR2 YNFKEQ. This CDR3 spans 19 amino acids. V dropped 0 bases and J dropped 4 bases, with 22 bases sitting between them. Here the CDR3 reads CASSQEPADSDSSNQPQHF. For the CDR3, the DNA is TGTGCCAGCAGCCAAGAACCCGCGGACAGCGACAGTTCGAATCAGCCCCAGCATTTT.

This clonotype was detected only a few times. J is TRBJ2-1 and V is TRBV5-5, with 7 bases that match TRBD1. CDR1 and CDR2 from the germline V gene are SGHKS and YYEKEE (reference sequence). Trimming removed 5 bases from V and 8 bases from J; junction bases left unmatched: 16. The CDR3 length is 16 residues. This chain's CDR3 is CASSPGPGQRLDEQFF. The CDR3 DNA follows: TGTGCCAGCAGTCCTGGCCCGGGACAGCGCCTCGATGAGCAGTTCTTC.